This T cell receptor (beta chain) derives from a study of CD8+ T cells in alopecia areata. On the study more broadly: It was oral tofacitinib, at 5 to 10 mg twice daily, that treated patients received.

cDNA serving as the sequencing template came from extracted, reverse transcribed RNA. Measured with immunoSEQ multiplex PCR; TCRdb has only the in-frame clones, and not every one. The sample lists 170,000 or so clones, under 60% occurring once. In this sample, this clone turned up a few times. Described treatment: oral pan-JAK inhibitor, 5-10 mg twice daily. Trimming took 8 bases from V and 4 from J, leaving 12 bases between them. This CDR3 is 12 amino acids long. The V gene's germline CDR1 is SNHLY and CDR2 FYNNEI. V and J are TRBV2 and TRBJ2-7; D perhaps matches TRBD1 (6 bases). This sequence was found in a human donor with alopecia areata. The sample in question was CD8+ T cells sorted from blood, obtained at week 24, from a patient treated with tofacitinib. CDR3 in DNA: TGTGCCAGCGTGACAGGAACTTACGAGCAGTACTTC. Translated: CASVTGTYEQYF.